The 25 T cell receptor beta chains below were found in one sample sequenced in a study of T cell responses to AZD1222 COVID-19 vaccine. The repertoire was sequenced with immunoSEQ multiplex PCR; TCRdb's copy has only in-frame clones and lacks some. In the table there are some 170,000 clones, over 80% of which are singletons. This material consisted of peripheral blood, taken 28 days after the second dose of the MenACWY control vaccine. The receptors were sampled from an adult who received the MenACWY meningococcal vaccine as a control.

The chain combines TRBV11-2 with TRBJ1-2; possible D gene TRBD1, 6 bases. The V and J ends lost 0 bases and 7 bases respectively, with 21 bases between them. Germline CDR1 reads SGHAT; CDR2 reads FQNNGV. The CDR3 consists of 17 residues. CDR3 DNA sequence: TGTGCCAGCAGCTTAGATTCAACACAGGGTCGATCTGGTGGCTACACCTTC. This encodes CASSLDSTQGRSGGYTF.

The chain combines TRBV19 with TRBJ1-3, with a weak D call TRBD1 (5 bases). Germline CDR1 is LNHDA and CDR2 is SQIVND (reference sequence). The CDR3 totals 16 residues. Trimming removed 4 bases at V and 2 bases at J, with 15 bases between. CDR3 loop: CASSTRAAGTGNTIYF. In DNA form, the CDR3 reads TGTGCCAGTAGTACCAGGGCCGCGGGGACTGGAAACACCATATATTTT.

The chain combines TRBV25-1 with TRBJ1-1, with D possibly being TRBD1 (5 bases). The CDR3 covers 15 residues. V gave up 0 bases and J gave up 1 base, with 9 bases separating them. Germline lookup yields CDR1 MGHDK and CDR2 SYGVNS. DNA of the CDR3: TGTGCCAGCAGTGAATATAACAGGCCGAACACTGAAGCTTTCTTT. Translation gives CASSEYNRPNTEAFF.

The rearrangement joins TRBV27 to TRBJ2-2; D is possibly TRBD1 or TRBD2 (5 bases each). CDR1 MNHEY and CDR2 SMNVEV come from the germline V gene (reference sequence). V lost 2 bases, J lost 0 bases, and 10 bases lay in between. The CDR3 loop spans 16 amino acids. The CDR3: CASSLGDGTNTGELFF. As DNA, the CDR3 is TGTGCCAGCAGTTTAGGGGACGGCACGAACACCGGGGAGCTGTTTTTT.

The V call is TRBV5-8, the J call TRBJ2-1; 10 bases are shared with TRBD2. The CDR3 is made up of 15 amino acids. After removal of 4 bases from V and 4 bases from J, the junction contained 5 bases not matched to a gene. CDR1 is SGHTS, CDR2 YDEGEE, per germline. In nucleotides, the CDR3 is TGTGCCAGCAGCGCCGGACTAGCGGTTTACAATGAGCAGTTCTTC. Encoded protein: CASSAGLAVYNEQFF.

CDR3: CATSGQETNYGYTF. CDR3 bases: TGTGCCACCAGTGGGCAGGAGACTAACTATGGCTACACCTTC. The rearrangement uses TRBV24-1 and TRBJ1-2; unclear D gene. CDR1 is KGHDR, CDR2 SFDVKD, per germline. Trimming left V 5 bases short and J 0 bases short, with 9 bases between. The CDR3 is 14 residues long.

The rearrangement joins TRBV19 to TRBJ1-5; D unclear. This CDR3 region has 13 residues. Per germline, CDR1 LNHDA and CDR2 SQIVND (reference sequence). Trimming shortened V by 3 bases and J by 4 bases, and 7 bases separated the two germline ends. The CDR3 region has the DNA TGTGCCAGTAGTATTTCGGGTAATCAGCCCCAGCATTTT. Translating gives CASSISGNQPQHF. The full variable domain, with the rest looked up from reference TRBV19 and TRBJ1-5, is DGGITQSPKYLFRKEGQNVTLSCEQNLNHDAMYWYRQDPGQGLRLIYYSQIVNDFQKGDIAEGYSVSREKKESFPLTVTSAQKNPTAFYLCASSISGNQPQHFGDGTRLSIL.

The V and J genes are TRBV18 and TRBJ1-5, with TRBD1 matching over 9 bases. Trimming took 3 bases from V and 7 from J; bases not matched to a gene: 10. Per the germline V gene, CDR1 is KGHSH and CDR2 is LQKENI. The CDR3 totals 16 residues. CDR3 region: CASSPDRGNLGQPQHF. The CDR3 coding sequence is TGTGCCAGCTCACCGGACAGGGGAAACTTGGGACAGCCCCAGCATTTT.

This chain joins TRBV24-1 and TRBJ2-1; 8 bases fit TRBD1. The germline gives CDR1 KGHDR, CDR2 SFDVKD. With 3 bases clipped from V and 10 bases from J, the junction kept 10 bases outside the gene matches. The CDR3 covers 15 residues. CDR3 amino acids: CATSDTTDRVGEQFF. As DNA, the CDR3 is TGTGCCACCAGTGATACAACGGACAGGGTGGGGGAGCAGTTCTTC.

The chain links TRBV6-5 to TRBJ2-1; 10 bases match TRBD1. V shed 6 bases and J 2 bases; nucleotides not matched to a gene: 4. Germline-derived CDR1 and CDR2 are MNHEY and SVGAGI. The CDR3 is 15 residues long. The CDR3 loop reads CASSPGTGAYNEQFF. CDR3 DNA: TGTGCCAGCAGCCCCGGGACAGGGGCCTACAATGAGCAGTTCTTC.

The rearrangement uses TRBV6-5 and TRBJ1-1; no definite D call. V lost 2 bases to trimming and J lost 2 bases, with 6 bases between them. Germline assignment: CDR1 MNHEY and CDR2 SVGAGI. The CDR3 totals 13 residues. CDR3 nucleotides: TGTGCCAGCAGTTACACCGTAAACACTGAAGCTTTCTTT. Translation gives CASSYTVNTEAFF.

CDR3 sequence: CSARDDRNGNTIYF. DNA of the CDR3: TGCAGCGCCAGAGACGACAGGAACGGAAACACCATATATTTT. J is TRBJ1-3 and V is TRBV29-1, with D maybe TRBD1 (6 bases). V was trimmed by 7 bases and J by 4 bases, leaving 17 bases between them. The CDR3 is 14 amino acids. Germline V lookup: CDR1 SQVTM, CDR2 ANQGSEA.

This chain links TRBV27 with TRBJ1-2, with 7 positions matching TRBD1. Germline V CDR1 and CDR2: MNHEY, SMNVEV (reference sequence). This CDR3 spans 15 amino acids. Trimming at V came to 3 bases and at J to 4 bases, leaving 8 bases not matched to a gene. CDR3 sequence (DNA): TGTGCCAGCAGTTTCCTGGACAGGAACTTCTATGGCTACACCTTC. Its protein is CASSFLDRNFYGYTF.

The rearrangement joins TRBV30 to TRBJ1-5; tentative D call: TRBD1 (6 bases). V lost 6 bases to trimming and J lost 5 bases, with 11 bases between them. Germline CDR1 GTSNPN, CDR2 SVGIG (reference sequence). The CDR3 has 12 amino acids. The chain's CDR3 is CACQGWDQPQHF. In DNA, the CDR3 is TGTGCCTGCCAGGGGTGGGATCAGCCCCAGCATTTT.

This chain links TRBV7-8 with TRBJ2-1, with 8 nucleotides matching TRBD1. The CDR3 runs to 12 residues. Trimming cost V 5 bases and J 12 bases; bases outside gene matches: 6. Germline V gives CDR1 SGHVS, CDR2 FQNEAQ. As DNA, the CDR3 is TGTGCCAGCAGCAACCGACAGGGGACGCAGTTCTTC. Translation: CASSNRQGTQFF.

This clone was observed once. This chain joins TRBV5-5 and TRBJ2-3, with D possibly matching TRBD2 (5 bases). The V gene's germline CDR1 is SGHKS and CDR2 YYEKEE (reference sequence). The CDR3 sequence is 16 residues long. With 4 bases removed from V and 1 base from J, the gap between germline ends came to 16 bases. The CDR3 spells CASSPAGVSGTDTQYF. The CDR3 DNA is TGTGCCAGCAGCCCCGCCGGGGTCAGCGGCACAGATACGCAGTATTTT.

The table lists this clone with a count of one. This rearrangement joins TRBV3-1 (or the pseudogene TRBV3-2) to TRBJ1-2; no clear D. This CDR3 comprises 15 residues. CDR1 is LGHDT and CDR2 is YNNKEL in the germline V gene (reference sequence). V lost 1 base and J lost 3, with 12 bases in between. CDR3 loop: CASSQVQDSHYGYTF. The DNA for the CDR3 is TGTGCCAGCAGCCAAGTTCAGGACTCGCACTATGGCTACACCTTC.

The CDR3 protein is CAIRSEGAGEQYF. CDR3 sequence (DNA): TGTGCCATCAGAAGTGAGGGGGCCGGCGAGCAGTACTTC. The chain recombines TRBV10-3 with TRBJ2-7; 7 nucleotides match TRBD1. The V and J ends lost 6 bases and 6 bases, in that order; junction bases with no gene match: 8. The CDR3 sequence is 13 residues long. Per germline, CDR1 ENHRY and CDR2 SYGVKD.

The chain combines TRBV19 with TRBJ1-1; 7 bases map to TRBD1. Unmatched junction bases numbered 5, after V lost 4 bases and J lost 0 bases. CDR1 is LNHDA and CDR2 is SQIVND in the germline V gene (reference sequence). There are 15 residues in the CDR3. In DNA form, the CDR3 reads TGTGCCAGTAGTACCGAGGGGGCGCTGAACACTGAAGCTTTCTTT. Its translation is CASSTEGALNTEAFF.

The chain joins TRBV5-6 to TRBJ1-2, with D maybe TRBD1 (6 bases). The germline V gene has CDR1 SGHDT and CDR2 YYEEEE. This CDR3 has 13 amino acids. Trimming stripped 4 bases from V and 6 bases from J, with 13 bases between. CDR3 nucleotides: TGTGCCAGCAGCGGAACAGGGCGGCATGGCTACACCTTC. Protein sequence: CASSGTGRHGYTF.

The DNA for the CDR3 is TGTGCCTGGAGCCCAGGGAGGGGTGAAGCTTTCTTT. It codes for CAWSPGRGEAFF. This chain connects TRBV30 to TRBJ1-1; tentative D call: TRBD1 (5 bases). The CDR3 contains 12 residues. Germline CDR1 and CDR2: GTSNPN and SVGIG (reference sequence). Trimming left V 3 bases short and J 7 bases short, with 12 bases between. The whole variable domain, remainder taken from reference TRBV30 and TRBJ1-1, is SQTIHQWPATLVQPVGSPLSLECTVEGTSNPNLYWYRQAAGRGLQLLFYSVGIGQISSEVPQNLSASRPQDRQFILSSKKLLLSDSGFYLCAWSPGRGEAFFGQGTRLTVV.

This clone was found once. CDR3 in amino acids: CATPGAHGYGYTF. The CDR3 region has the DNA TGTGCCACCCCAGGGGCTCATGGCTATGGCTACACCTTC. J is TRBJ1-2 and V is TRBV2; possible D gene TRBD1, 6 bases. Germline V gives CDR1 SNHLY, CDR2 FYNNEI. V was cut by 10 bases and J by 4 bases, with 16 bases left in between. The CDR3 loop spans 13 amino acids. The complete variable domain, with remaining parts taken from reference TRBV2 and TRBJ1-2, reads EPEVTQTPSHQVTQMGQEVILRCVPISNHLYFYWYRQILGQKVEFLVSFYNNEISEKSEIFDDQFSVERPDGSNFTLKIRSTKLEDSAMYFCATPGAHGYGYTFGSGTRLTVV.

The chain couples TRBV7-2 to TRBJ1-5; TRBD1 agrees at 7 bases. Unmatched junction bases numbered 4, after V lost 4 bases and J lost 4 bases. This CDR3 comprises 14 residues. Germline loops: CDR1 SGHTA, CDR2 FQGNSA. The CDR3 reads CASSYPGGNQPQHF. The DNA for the CDR3 is TGTGCCAGCAGCTATCCAGGGGGGAATCAGCCCCAGCATTTT.

The V gene is TRBV7-9, the J gene TRBJ2-7; no firm D call. CDR1 is SEHNR, CDR2 FQNEAQ, per germline (reference sequence). Trimming took off 5 bases at V and 2 bases at J, with 4 bases between the two ends. The CDR3 is made up of 11 amino acids. The CDR3 reads CASSAAYEQYF. CDR3 in DNA: TGTGCCAGCAGCGCCGCCTACGAGCAGTACTTC.

The V and J genes are TRBV5-1 and TRBJ1-4; D remains unclear. CDR3 length: 14 amino acids. Germline CDR1 is SGHRS and CDR2 is YFSETQ. The V end lost 0 bases, the J end lost 5 bases, and 8 bases lay between the germline ends. The CDR3 DNA sequence: TGCGCCAGCAGCTTGGGGACCGAGAATGAAAAACTGTTTTTT. Amino acid sequence: CASSLGTENEKLFF.